This TCR beta chain came from a study of regulatory T cells in long-lasting Graves disease. J gave up 6 bases and V 7 bases, and 8 bases lay outside the gene matches. CDR1 is MNHNS, CDR2 SASEGT, per germline. The CDR3 has 14 amino acids. Combining iRepertoire HTBI primers with Arm-PCR of CDR3 regions, the authors built TCR beta libraries. TCRdb ran MiXCR on the multiplex PCR reads and lists one entry per CDR3 protein. The sample includes 450,000 to 600,000 distinct CDR3 sequences, less than 15% of them seen just once. This sample's time point: newly diagnosed GD, antithyroid drugs for less than 3 months. Construction of the TCR library relied on RNA isolated from PBMCs. The same data also contributed to another study, on T cells in Graves' hyperthyroidism and ophthalmopathy.

The V and J genes are TRBV6-1 and TRBJ2-2; 7 nucleotides line up with TRBD2. Here the sequenced sample was peripheral blood mononuclear cells (PBMCs), taken at new diagnosis, from a patient treated with antithyroid drugs. This clonotype was obtained from a man aged 25 to 40 with Graves disease. Here the CDR3 DNA reads TGTGCCAGCAACGAGGGAGGGCCCGCCGGGGAGCTGTTTTTT. It is translated as CASNEGGPAGELFF.